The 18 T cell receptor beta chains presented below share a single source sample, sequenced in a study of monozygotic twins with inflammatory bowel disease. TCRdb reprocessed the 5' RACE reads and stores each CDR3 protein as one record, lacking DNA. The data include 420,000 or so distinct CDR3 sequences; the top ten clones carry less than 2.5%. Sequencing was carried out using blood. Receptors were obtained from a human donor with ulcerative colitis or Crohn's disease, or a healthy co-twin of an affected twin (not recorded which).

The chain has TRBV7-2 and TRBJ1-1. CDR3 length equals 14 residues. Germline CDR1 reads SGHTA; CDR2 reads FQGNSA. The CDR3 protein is CASSLHGWNTEAFF.

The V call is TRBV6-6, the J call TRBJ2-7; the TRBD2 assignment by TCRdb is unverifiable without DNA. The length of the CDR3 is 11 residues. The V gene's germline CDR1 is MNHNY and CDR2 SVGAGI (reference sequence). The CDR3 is CASSYSDEQYF.

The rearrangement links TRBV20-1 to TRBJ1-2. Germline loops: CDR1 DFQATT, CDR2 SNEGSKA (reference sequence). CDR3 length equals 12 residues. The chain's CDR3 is CSASDGDYGYTF.

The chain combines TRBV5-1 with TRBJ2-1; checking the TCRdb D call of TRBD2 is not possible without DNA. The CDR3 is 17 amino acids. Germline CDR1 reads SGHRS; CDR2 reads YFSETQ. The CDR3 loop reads CASSLIAGGPPHNEQFF.

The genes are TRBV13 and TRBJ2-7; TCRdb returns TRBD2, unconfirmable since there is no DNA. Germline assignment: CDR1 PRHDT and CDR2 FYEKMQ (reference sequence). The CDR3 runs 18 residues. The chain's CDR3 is CASSPRSGLAGKWNEQYF.

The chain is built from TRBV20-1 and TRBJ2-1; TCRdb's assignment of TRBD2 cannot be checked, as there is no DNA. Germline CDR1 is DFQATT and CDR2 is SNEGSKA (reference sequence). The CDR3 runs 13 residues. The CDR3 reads CSARARQVNEQFF.

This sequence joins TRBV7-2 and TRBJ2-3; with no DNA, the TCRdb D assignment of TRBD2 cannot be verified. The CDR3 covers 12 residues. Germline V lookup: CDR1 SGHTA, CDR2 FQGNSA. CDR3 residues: CASSSLAGGQYF.

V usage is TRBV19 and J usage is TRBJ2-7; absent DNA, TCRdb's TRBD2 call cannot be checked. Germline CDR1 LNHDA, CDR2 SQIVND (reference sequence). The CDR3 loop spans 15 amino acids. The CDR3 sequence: CASSVLSGAGSEQYF.

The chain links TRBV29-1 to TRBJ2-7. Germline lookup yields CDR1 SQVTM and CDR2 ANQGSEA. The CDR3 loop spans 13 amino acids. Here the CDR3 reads CSVDTGRSYEQYF.

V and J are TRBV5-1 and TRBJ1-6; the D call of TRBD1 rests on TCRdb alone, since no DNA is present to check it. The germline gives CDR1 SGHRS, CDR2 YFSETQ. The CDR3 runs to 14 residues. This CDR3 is CASSRDRGRSPLHF.

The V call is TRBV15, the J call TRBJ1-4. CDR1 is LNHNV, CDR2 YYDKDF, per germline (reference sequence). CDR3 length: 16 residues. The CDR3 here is CATSRDHPGSMEKLFF.

The CDR3 spells CASSLNSPGETQYF. This chain joins TRBV7-7 and TRBJ2-5; with no DNA, the TCRdb D assignment of TRBD1 cannot be verified. The CDR3 spans 14 residues. Looked up from germline, CDR1 is SSHAT and CDR2 is FNYEAQ (reference sequence).

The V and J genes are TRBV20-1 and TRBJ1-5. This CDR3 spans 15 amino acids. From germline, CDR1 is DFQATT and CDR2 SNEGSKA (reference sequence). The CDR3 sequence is CSAREGAGEHQPQHF.

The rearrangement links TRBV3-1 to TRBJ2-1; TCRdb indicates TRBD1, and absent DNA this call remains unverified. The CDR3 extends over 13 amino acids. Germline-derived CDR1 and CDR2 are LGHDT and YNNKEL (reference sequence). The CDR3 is CASSRDRDREQFF.

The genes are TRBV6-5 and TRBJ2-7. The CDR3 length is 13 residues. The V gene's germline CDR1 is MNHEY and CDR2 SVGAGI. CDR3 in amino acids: CPSRRGVSYEQYF.

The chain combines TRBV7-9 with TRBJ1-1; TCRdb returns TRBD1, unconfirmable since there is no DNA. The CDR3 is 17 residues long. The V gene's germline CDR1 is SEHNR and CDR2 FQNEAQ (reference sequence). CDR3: CASSLFQGNPWDTEAFF.

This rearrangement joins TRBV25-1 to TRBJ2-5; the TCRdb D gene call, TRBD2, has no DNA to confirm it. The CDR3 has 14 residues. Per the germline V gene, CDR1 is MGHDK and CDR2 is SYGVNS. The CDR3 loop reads CASSDASGAETQYF.

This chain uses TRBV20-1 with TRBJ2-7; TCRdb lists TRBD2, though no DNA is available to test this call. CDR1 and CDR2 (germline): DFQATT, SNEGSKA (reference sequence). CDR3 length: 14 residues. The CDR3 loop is CSAGLLAGAGEQYF.